This entry describes one TCR beta chain. This entry comes from a study of identical twins. Trimming removed 7 bases from V and 5 bases from J, with 14 bases in between. CDR3 length: 14 residues. Per germline, CDR1 SNHLY and CDR2 FYNNEI. TCRdb called the 5' RACE reads again in MiXCR, with one record for every CDR3 protein. The sample lists around 550,000 distinct CDR3 sequences, approximately 14% seen once, with roughly 0.4% in the top ten. The same specimen was also included in a second study, on yellow fever vaccine responses in identical twins.

Sequencing was done on a sample of CD4+ T cells sorted from blood. The receptor comes from a woman younger than 35 in good health. The chain recombines TRBV2 with TRBJ2-2; tentatively, D is TRBD2 (5 bases). Here the CDR3 reads CASTQTTGTGELFF. CDR3 coding DNA: TGTGCCAGCACCCAAACCACGGGGACCGGGGAGCTGTTTTTT.